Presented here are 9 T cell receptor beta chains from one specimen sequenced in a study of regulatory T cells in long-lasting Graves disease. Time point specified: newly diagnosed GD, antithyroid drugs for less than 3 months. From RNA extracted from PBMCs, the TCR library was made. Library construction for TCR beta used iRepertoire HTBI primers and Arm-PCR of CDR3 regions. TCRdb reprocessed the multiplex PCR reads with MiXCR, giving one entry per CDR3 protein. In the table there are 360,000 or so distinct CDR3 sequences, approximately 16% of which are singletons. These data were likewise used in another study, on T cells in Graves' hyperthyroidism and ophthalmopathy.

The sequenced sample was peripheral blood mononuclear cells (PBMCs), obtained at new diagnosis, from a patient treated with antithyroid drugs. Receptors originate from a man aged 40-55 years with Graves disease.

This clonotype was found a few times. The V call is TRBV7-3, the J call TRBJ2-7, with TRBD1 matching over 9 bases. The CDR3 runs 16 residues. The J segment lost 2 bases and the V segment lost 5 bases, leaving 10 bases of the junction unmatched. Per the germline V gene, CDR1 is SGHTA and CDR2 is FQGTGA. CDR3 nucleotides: TGTGCCAGCAGCGAACCCGGGACAGGGATAACCTACGAGCAGTACTTC. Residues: CASSEPGTGITYEQYF.

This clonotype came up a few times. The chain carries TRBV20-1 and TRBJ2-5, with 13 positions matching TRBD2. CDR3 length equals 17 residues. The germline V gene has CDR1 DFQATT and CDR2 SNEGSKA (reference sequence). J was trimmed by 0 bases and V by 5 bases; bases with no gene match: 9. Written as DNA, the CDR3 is TGCAGTGCTCCTGGACTAGCGGGGGCGTCGTACCAAGAGACCCAGTACTTC. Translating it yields CSAPGLAGASYQETQYF.

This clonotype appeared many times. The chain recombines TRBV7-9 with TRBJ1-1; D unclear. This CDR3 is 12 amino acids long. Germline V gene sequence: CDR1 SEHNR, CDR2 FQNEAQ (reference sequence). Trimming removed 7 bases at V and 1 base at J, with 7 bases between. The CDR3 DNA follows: TGTGCCAGCACCCCCTGGAACACTGAAGCTTTCTTT. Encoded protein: CASTPWNTEAFF.

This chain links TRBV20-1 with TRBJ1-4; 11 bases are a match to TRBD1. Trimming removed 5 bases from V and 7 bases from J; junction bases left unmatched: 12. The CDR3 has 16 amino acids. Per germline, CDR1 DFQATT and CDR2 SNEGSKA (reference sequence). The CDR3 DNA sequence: TGCAGTGCTTCCCGGGACAGGGGGTTTAAAAGTGAAAAACTGTTTTTT. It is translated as CSASRDRGFKSEKLFF.

The CDR3 DNA is TGTGCCAGCAGCCAAGATGGGCAGGGGTACGAGGAGACCCAGTACTTC. This codes for CASSQDGQGYEETQYF. The V call is TRBV3-1, the J call TRBJ2-1; the D gene is possibly TRBD1 (6 bases). With the DNA end fitting TRBJ2-5 better, the J assignment may be wrong. Germline-derived CDR1 and CDR2 are LGHDT and YNNKEL (reference sequence). The CDR3 extends over 16 amino acids.

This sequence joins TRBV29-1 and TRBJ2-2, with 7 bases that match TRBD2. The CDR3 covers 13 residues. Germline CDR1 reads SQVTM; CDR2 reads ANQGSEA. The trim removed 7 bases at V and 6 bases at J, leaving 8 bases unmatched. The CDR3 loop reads CSAGLVRSGELFF. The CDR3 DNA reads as TGCAGCGCAGGACTAGTCCGGTCCGGGGAGCTGTTTTTT.

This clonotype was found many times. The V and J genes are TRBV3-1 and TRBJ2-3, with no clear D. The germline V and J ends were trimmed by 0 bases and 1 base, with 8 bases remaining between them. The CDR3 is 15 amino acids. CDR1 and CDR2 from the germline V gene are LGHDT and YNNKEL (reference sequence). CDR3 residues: CASSQEGSGTDTQYF. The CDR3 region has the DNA TGTGCCAGCAGCCAAGAAGGGTCCGGCACAGATACGCAGTATTTT.

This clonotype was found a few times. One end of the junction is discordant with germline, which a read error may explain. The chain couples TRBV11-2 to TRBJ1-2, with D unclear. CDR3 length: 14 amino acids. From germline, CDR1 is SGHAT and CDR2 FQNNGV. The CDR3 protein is CASSLHALNYSYTF. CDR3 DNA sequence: TGTGCCAGCAGTTTACACGCTCTGAACTATAGCTACACCTTC.

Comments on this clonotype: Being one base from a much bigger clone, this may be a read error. In DNA, the CDR3 is TGTGCCAGCAGTTTATATCCCGGGACAGGACTCTTCTCTGGAAACACCATATATTTT. Protein: CASSLYPGTGLFSGNTIYF. The V call is TRBV28, the J call TRBJ1-3; 8 bases align to TRBD1. The CDR3 has 19 amino acids. V dropped 1 base and J dropped 0; count of bases not matched to a gene: 11. Germline V lookup: CDR1 MDHEN, CDR2 SYDVKM.